Each of the 20 T cell receptor beta chains below was sequenced from the same sample in a study of glioma-infiltrating T cells after dendritic cell vaccination. Generated by immunoSEQ multiplex PCR, the TCRdb table keeps only in-frame clones and is missing some. The repertoire holds about 73,000 clones, with around 79% as singletons. The sample consisted of blood, taken before dendritic cell vaccination. The receptor set was obtained from a human donor with glioblastoma.

The V call is TRBV5-6, the J call TRBJ1-5; 8 bases agree with TRBD1. The CDR3 spans 14 residues. Germline V gives CDR1 SGHDT, CDR2 YYEEEE. V lost 4 bases and J lost 1; bases outside the gene matches: 1. The DNA of the CDR3 is TGTGCCAGCAGCCGGACAGGGAGCAATCAGCCCCAGCATTTT. Translating gives CASSRTGSNQPQHF.

The gene calls are TRBV6-5 and TRBJ1-3; D is possibly TRBD1 (5 bases). This CDR3 has 15 amino acids. Germline loops: CDR1 MNHEY, CDR2 SVGAGI. V was pared by 5 bases and J by 0 bases, with 11 bases between. The CDR3 loop reads CASSPTGNSGNTIYF. For the CDR3, the DNA is TGTGCCAGCAGTCCTACAGGAAACTCTGGAAACACCATATATTTT.

This clone has a handful of counts. V usage is TRBV5-6 and J usage is TRBJ2-4, with 7 bases matching TRBD1. This CDR3 comprises 15 residues. Germline V gene data show CDR1 as SGHDT and CDR2 as YYEEEE. V lost 4 bases and J lost 0; bases outside the gene matches: 4. The CDR3 is CASSRDRLAKNIQYF. Here the CDR3 DNA reads TGTGCCAGCAGCCGGGACAGACTAGCCAAAAACATTCAGTACTTC.

This clone was observed once. V is TRBV7-9 and J is TRBJ2-5, with 7 bases matching TRBD2. With 11 bases clipped from V and 1 base from J, the junction kept 22 bases outside the gene matches. Germline loops: CDR1 SEHNR, CDR2 FQNEAQ (reference sequence). This CDR3 comprises 18 residues. CDR3 residues: CAFGEGPKSPPVQETQYF. The CDR3 coding sequence is TGTGCCTTCGGGGAGGGACCAAAATCCCCGCCCGTCCAAGAGACCCAGTACTTC.

The V gene is TRBV13, the J gene TRBJ2-1; D may be TRBD2 (6 bases). Germline CDR1 is PRHDT and CDR2 is FYEKMQ (reference sequence). This CDR3 comprises 15 residues. Trimming took 4 bases from V and 3 from J, leaving 13 bases between them. CDR3: CASSSGLSHYNEQFF. As DNA, the CDR3 is TGTGCCAGCAGCTCGGGACTGTCACACTACAATGAGCAGTTCTTC.

The genes are TRBV5-1 and TRBJ1-1; 8 bases line up with TRBD1. The junction had 6 bases not matched to a gene; V was cut back by 4 bases and J by 1 base. From germline, CDR1 is SGHRS and CDR2 YFSETQ. This CDR3 has 15 residues. The CDR3 reads CASSTRTGRNTEAFF. The CDR3 DNA is TGCGCCAGCAGCACCCGGACAGGGAGGAACACTGAAGCTTTCTTT.

V is TRBV18 and J is TRBJ2-6, with 11 bases that match TRBD1. V shed 2 bases, J shed 1 base, and the junction held 4 bases outside the gene matches. The CDR3 runs to 18 residues. The germline CDR1 and CDR2 sequences are KGHSH and LQKENI. Written as DNA, the CDR3 is TGTGCCAGCTCACCAGGACAGGGGGCTTTGTCTGGGGCCAACGTCCTGACTTTC. Translated, it gives CASSPGQGALSGANVLTF.

This chain uses TRBV19 with TRBJ1-6; maybe TRBD1 (5 bases). The CDR3 length is 14 residues. Trimming shortened V by 4 bases and J by 6 bases, and 10 bases separated the two germline ends. Germline-derived CDR1 and CDR2 are LNHDA and SQIVND (reference sequence). This CDR3 is CASSTTVRNSPLHF. CDR3 sequence (DNA): TGTGCCAGTAGTACGACAGTCCGTAATTCACCCCTCCACTTT.

The chain couples TRBV12-5 to TRBJ2-2; D is uncertain. Germline assignment: CDR1 LGHNT and CDR2 FRNRAP. Trimming took off 1 base at V and 4 bases at J, with 4 bases between the two ends. This CDR3 contains 13 residues. The CDR3: CASGLAGTGELFF. The CDR3 DNA reads as TGTGCTAGTGGTTTGGCGGGCACCGGGGAGCTGTTTTTT. The entire variable domain, with the rest obtained from reference TRBV12-5 and TRBJ2-2, is as follows: DARVTQTPRHKVTEMGQEVTMRCQPILGHNTVFWYRQTMMQGLELLAYFRNRAPLDDSGMPKDRFSAEMPDATLATLKIQPSEPRDSAVYFCASGLAGTGELFFGEGSRLTVL.

The rearrangement joins TRBV23-1 to TRBJ2-7, with 9 bases fitting TRBD2. TRBV23-1 is reported as an ORF; its role is uncertain. This CDR3 is built from 16 residues. The V and J ends lost 4 bases and 1 base, in that order; junction bases with no gene match: 8. CDR3 loop: CASSPRLADGSYEQYV. CDR3 coding DNA: TGCGCCAGCAGTCCCAGACTAGCGGATGGGTCCTACGAGCAGTACGTC.

This clone was picked up a small number of times. The V and J genes are TRBV5-1 and TRBJ2-2; 9 bases are shared with TRBD1. Germline V gene lookup returns CDR1 SGHRS and CDR2 YFSETQ. The CDR3 loop spans 17 amino acids. Trimming at V came to 4 bases and at J to 6 bases, leaving 13 bases not matched to a gene. The CDR3 loop is CASSTGDRANDPGELFF. The CDR3 nucleotides are TGCGCCAGCAGCACCGGGGACAGGGCAAACGACCCCGGGGAGCTGTTTTTT. The complete variable domain, with remaining parts taken from reference TRBV5-1 and TRBJ2-2, reads KAGVTQTPRYLIKTRGQQVTLSCSPISGHRSVSWYQQTPGQGLQFLFEYFSETQRNKGNFPGRFSGRQFSNSRSEMNVSTLELGDSALYLCASSTGDRANDPGELFFGEGSRLTVL.

The chain joins TRBV7-8 to TRBJ2-5; 12 bases are shared with TRBD2. The J segment lost 4 bases and the V segment lost 4 bases, leaving 1 base of the junction unmatched. The germline V gene encodes CDR1 SGHVS and CDR2 FQNEAQ. The CDR3 loop spans 14 amino acids. CDR3 in DNA: TGTGCCAGCAGCTCACTAGCGGGAGGAGAGACCCAGTACTTC. Its protein product is CASSSLAGGETQYF.

This rearrangement joins TRBV18 to TRBJ1-4; TRBD1 might be the D (6 bases). Germline V gene data show CDR1 as KGHSH and CDR2 as LQKENI. The CDR3 spans 16 residues. Trimming removed 4 bases from V and 0 bases from J, with 12 bases in between. CDR3 sequence reads: CASSLRQVTTNEKLFF. The DNA of the CDR3 is TGTGCCAGCTCACTAAGACAGGTTACAACTAATGAAAAACTGTTTTTT. Full variable domain (rest looked up from reference TRBV18 and TRBJ1-4): NAGVMQNPRHLVRRRGQEARLRCSPMKGHSHVYWYRQLPEEGLKFMVYLQKENIIDESGMPKERFSAEFPKEGPSILRIQQVVRGDSAAYFCASSLRQVTTNEKLFFGSGTQLSVL.

This clone was seen a single time. The chain uses TRBV5-5 and TRBJ2-5, with 9 positions matching TRBD1. After removal of 4 bases from V and 7 bases from J, the junction contained 11 bases not matched to a gene. CDR1 SGHKS and CDR2 YYEKEE come from the germline V gene (reference sequence). This CDR3 spans 15 amino acids. DNA of the CDR3: TGTGCCAGCAGCGGGGACAGGGCCATTTATGGGACCCAGTACTTC. It translates to CASSGDRAIYGTQYF.

This sequence joins TRBV5-8 and TRBJ1-2, with D possibly TRBD1 on 5 matching bases. The V end was cut by 0 bases, the J end by 2 bases, with 14 bases between. This CDR3 is 16 amino acids long. Germline CDR1 reads SGHTS; CDR2 reads YDEGEE. DNA for the CDR3: TGTGCCAGCAGCTTGGTAGGGGCGACCTCAAACTATGGCTACACCTTC. This translates into CASSLVGATSNYGYTF.

This chain uses TRBV4-2 with TRBJ1-5; D is unclear. The V gene's germline CDR1 is LGHNA and CDR2 YNFKEQ. This CDR3 is 14 amino acids long. Trimming took off 1 base at V and 2 bases at J, with 6 bases between the two ends. This CDR3 reads CASSQGAGNQPQHF. In DNA, the CDR3 is TGTGCCAGCAGCCAAGGGGCAGGCAATCAGCCCCAGCATTTT.

CDR3 in amino acids: CASSFGQGNSPLHF. The CDR3, as DNA: TGTGCCAGTAGTTTCGGACAGGGGAATTCACCCCTCCACTTT. The chain links TRBV19 to TRBJ1-6, with 9 bases matching TRBD1. The junction had 3 bases not matched to a gene; V was cut back by 5 bases and J by 7 bases. Germline CDR1 reads LNHDA; CDR2 reads SQIVND (reference sequence). This CDR3 is built from 14 residues.

The chain couples TRBV5-1 to TRBJ2-1, with 13 bases fitting TRBD2. This CDR3 comprises 16 residues. Losses at the gene ends were 4 bases for V and 9 bases for J; bases not matched to a gene: 10. Germline lookup yields CDR1 SGHRS and CDR2 YFSETQ. CDR3 DNA sequence: TGCGCCAGCAGCCTGGAACTAGCGGGAGGGCTCGGTGAGCAGTTCTTC. Translation: CASSLELAGGLGEQFF.

The CDR3 nucleotides read TGTGCCAGCAGTGACTCGGGCCCAATTCACTATGGCTACACCTTC. Protein: CASSDSGPIHYGYTF. V and J are TRBV6-4 and TRBJ1-2; D uncertain. V was clipped by 0 bases and J by 3 bases, with 11 bases between them. The CDR3 consists of 15 residues. Germline V lookup: CDR1 MRHNA, CDR2 SNTAGT.

CDR3 amino acids: CASSEARVRYGALDEKLFF. CDR3 in DNA: TGTGCCAGCAGTGAAGCGCGAGTGCGGTACGGCGCCCTAGATGAAAAACTGTTTTTT. The chain links TRBV2 to TRBJ1-4; D unresolved. CDR1 SNHLY and CDR2 FYNNEI come from the germline V gene. With 0 bases removed from V and 6 bases from J, the gap between germline ends came to 23 bases. The length of the CDR3 is 19 residues. The variable domain in full, with the rest retrieved from reference TRBV2 and TRBJ1-4, is EPEVTQTPSHQVTQMGQEVILRCVPISNHLYFYWYRQILGQKVEFLVSFYNNEISEKSEIFDDQFSVERPDGSNFTLKIRSTKLEDSAMYFCASSEARVRYGALDEKLFFGSGTQLSVL.